This T cell receptor beta chain derives from a study of cytomegalovirus exposure and HLA in healthy donors. As for this clone: Its antigen is not known. One end of the junction does not line up with germline, which may come from a read error.

The CDR3 length is 11 residues. Germline CDR1 and CDR2: KGHSH and LQKENI. A multiplex PCR was run with 60 Vbeta primers and 13 Jbeta primers. The table came from immunoSEQ multiplex PCR; TCRdb's copy has only in-frame clones and leaves some out. The table shows 95,000 to 150,000 clones, with around 73% occurring only once. Points from the study as a whole: Cytomegalovirus status was reportedly diagnosed by the classifier with high sensitivity and specificity. A likely sequencing artifact accounted for one observed cluster of highly shared sequence variants.

The source of this sequence is a man aged 25 to 45 in good health and CMV-seropositive. The specimen sequenced was PBMCs. This chain uses TRBV18 with TRBJ1-4, with unresolved D. DNA for the CDR3: TGTGCCAGCTCAACAAATGAAAAACTGTTTTTT. Protein: CASSTNEKLFF. The full variable domain, rest sourced from reference TRBV18 and TRBJ1-4, is NAGVMQNPRHLVRRRGQEARLRCSPMKGHSHVYWYRQLPEEGLKFMVYLQKENIIDESGMPKERFSAEFPKEGPSILRIQQVVRGDSAAYFCASSTNEKLFFGSGTQLSVL.